The present T cell receptor beta chain was sequenced within a study of T cell responses to AZD1222 COVID-19 vaccine. The CDR3 is 15 amino acids. Trimming at V came to 3 bases and at J to 2 bases, leaving 4 bases not matched to a gene. Germline lookup yields CDR1 SGHRS and CDR2 YFSETQ. As regards this clone: Antigen specificity is unknown.

Study-wide results and limits: Within unmutated variant regions lay the reported targets of nearly half of spike-specific TCRs. The study found Spike-specific TCR breadth and depth rose after two AZD1222 doses. Clonal diversity was possibly underestimated; the donors were predominantly white British and more often female.

Using immunoSEQ multiplex PCR, the repertoire was profiled, and TCRdb retains in-frame clones only, with some absent. This sample has more than 110,000 clones, with about 93% found just once. This receptor was taken from an adult in good health. This rearrangement joins TRBV5-1 to TRBJ2-1, with 8 bases fitting TRBD1. Sequencing was performed on peripheral blood, taken on day 0 of AZD1222 vaccination. DNA of the CDR3: TGCGCCAGCAGCTACAGGGGGAACCCCTACAATGAGCAGTTCTTC. This translates into CASSYRGNPYNEQFF.